This T cell receptor beta chain was sequenced during a study of blood T cell repertoires in COVID-19. Sequencing was performed with immunoSEQ multiplex PCR; in TCRdb, only in-frame clones are kept and a portion is missing. The sample gives fewer than 250,000 clones, around 90% of which show up once; 0.87% is in the top ten. The CDR3 is 15 amino acids. Germline V CDR1 and CDR2: MNHEY, SMNVEV (reference sequence). Trimming stripped 6 bases from V and 3 bases from J, with 17 bases between. Those enrolled, adults aged roughly 18 to 95 years, came from fewer than 25 US areas. The study assigned cohorts using participant-reported clinical history.

This chain connects TRBV27 to TRBJ2-5, with D possibly matching TRBD1 (7 bases). The sequence derives from a man aged 45 to 65 who had been exposed to COVID-19. Sequencing used PBMCs or T cells enriched from blood (not recorded which). In DNA form, the CDR3 reads TGTGCCAGCAGACGGGGGACAGTGGCCGAAGAGACCCAGTACTTC. As protein: CASRRGTVAEETQYF.